The clone carrying this T cell receptor beta chain was seen once. The V gene's germline CDR1 is MGHDK and CDR2 SYGVNS. The length of the CDR3 is 16 residues. With 1 base removed from V and 7 bases from J, the gap between germline ends came to 17 bases. This specimen comes from a study of blood T cell repertoires in COVID-19. Study summary: Italy, Spain and the United States were the sources of the convalescent and acute COVID-19 samples.

Repertoires were generated with immunoSEQ multiplex PCR, while TCRdb's copy carries only in-frame clones and drops some. The sample carries over 85,000 clones, about nine tenths recorded once. The receptor's source is a man in his late teens or twenties with acute or convalescent COVID-19. Source material: peripheral blood. The rearrangement uses TRBV25-1 and TRBJ1-5, with D possibly matching TRBD1 (6 bases). The CDR3 sequence: CASSEWGEQGKQPQHF. The DNA for the CDR3 is TGTGCCAGCAGTGAATGGGGTGAACAGGGTAAACAGCCCCAGCATTTT.